This TCR beta chain was recovered during a study of control samples from healthy donors and cancer patients. Using immunoSEQ multiplex PCR, the repertoire was profiled, and TCRdb retains in-frame clones only, with some absent. The sample has some 120,000 clones; around nine tenths are singletons. V lost 5 bases and J lost 8, with 15 bases in between. The CDR3 has 14 amino acids. Germline V gene sequence: CDR1 MNHEY, CDR2 SVGAGI. The sequencing input was blood. This TCR came from a man aged 35 to 55 in good health. The genes are TRBV6-5 and TRBJ1-4; D unclear. The CDR3 sequence: CASSPRPLGEKLFF. Written as DNA, the CDR3 is TGTGCCAGCAGTCCCCGACCCCTCGGAGAAAAACTGTTTTTT.